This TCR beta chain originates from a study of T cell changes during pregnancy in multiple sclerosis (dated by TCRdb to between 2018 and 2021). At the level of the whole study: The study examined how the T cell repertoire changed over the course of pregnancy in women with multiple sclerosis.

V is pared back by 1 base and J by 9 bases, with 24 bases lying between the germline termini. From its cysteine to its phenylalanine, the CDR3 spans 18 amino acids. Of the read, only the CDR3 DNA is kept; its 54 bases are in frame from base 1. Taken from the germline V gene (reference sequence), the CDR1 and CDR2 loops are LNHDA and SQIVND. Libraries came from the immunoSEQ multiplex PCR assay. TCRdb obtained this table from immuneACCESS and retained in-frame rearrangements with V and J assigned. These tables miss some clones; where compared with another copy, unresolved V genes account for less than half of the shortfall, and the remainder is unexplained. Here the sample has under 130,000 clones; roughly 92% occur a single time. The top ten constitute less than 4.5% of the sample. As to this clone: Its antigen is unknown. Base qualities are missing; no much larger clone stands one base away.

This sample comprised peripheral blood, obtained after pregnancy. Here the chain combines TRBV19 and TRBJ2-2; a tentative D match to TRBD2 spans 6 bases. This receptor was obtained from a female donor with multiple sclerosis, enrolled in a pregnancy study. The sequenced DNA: TGTGCCAGTAGTATAGCCCCACACGAACCGGGAGTGGACAGGGAGCTGTTTTTT. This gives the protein CASSIAPHEPGVDRELFF.